Sequencing of this T cell receptor beta chain was carried out in a study of blood T cell repertoires in COVID-19. Overall study: In each case, the material was cDNA or gDNA derived from T cells, B-cell-depleted T cells, or PBMCs.

CDR3 length equals 18 residues. CDR1 and CDR2 from the germline V gene are LGHNA and YNFKEQ. Losses at the gene ends were 1 base for V and 7 bases for J; bases not matched to a gene: 14. In the authors' methods: Reference gene primer amplification yielded estimated nucleated cell counts. The table came from immunoSEQ multiplex PCR; TCRdb's copy has only in-frame clones and leaves some out. V and J calls and clone size are given by that table; D and trimming were obtained from the DNA. The sample contains approximately 52,000 clones, less than 90% of which appear only once. This clone was observed a single time.

The clonotype comes from a man between 60 and 70 years old with acute or convalescent COVID-19. The sample taken for sequencing was peripheral blood. V gene TRBV4-2 combines with J gene TRBJ1-2; 11 bases fit TRBD1. The CDR3 region has the DNA TGTGCCAGCAGCCAAGGTCCGGGACAGGGGGGGGAAAGGAGTGGCTACACCTTC. Protein product: CASSQGPGQGGERSGYTF.